This T cell receptor (beta chain) is from a study of T cells in localized non-small cell lung cancer. Profiling relied on immunoSEQ multiplex PCR, and the TCRdb table lists in-frame clones only, not all of them. The sample has more than 10,000 clones, roughly 27% seen once. V lost 6 bases and J lost 0, with 15 bases in between. The CDR3 spans 16 residues. Per germline, CDR1 SNHLY and CDR2 FYNNEI. The chain carries TRBV2 and TRBJ1-3; D possibly corresponds to TRBD1 (5 bases). Source: lung tumor tissue, taken before any cancer treatment. The receptor comes from an older female donor with stage I lung adenocarcinoma. CDR3 DNA: TGTGCCAGCAGAGGGGCCCACGATCTCTCTGGAAACACCATATATTTT. Protein: CASRGAHDLSGNTIYF. The complete variable domain, with remaining parts taken from reference TRBV2 and TRBJ1-3, reads EPEVTQTPSHQVTQMGQEVILRCVPISNHLYFYWYRQILGQKVEFLVSFYNNEISEKSEIFDDQFSVERPDGSNFTLKIRSTKLEDSAMYFCASRGAHDLSGNTIYFGEGSWLTVV.